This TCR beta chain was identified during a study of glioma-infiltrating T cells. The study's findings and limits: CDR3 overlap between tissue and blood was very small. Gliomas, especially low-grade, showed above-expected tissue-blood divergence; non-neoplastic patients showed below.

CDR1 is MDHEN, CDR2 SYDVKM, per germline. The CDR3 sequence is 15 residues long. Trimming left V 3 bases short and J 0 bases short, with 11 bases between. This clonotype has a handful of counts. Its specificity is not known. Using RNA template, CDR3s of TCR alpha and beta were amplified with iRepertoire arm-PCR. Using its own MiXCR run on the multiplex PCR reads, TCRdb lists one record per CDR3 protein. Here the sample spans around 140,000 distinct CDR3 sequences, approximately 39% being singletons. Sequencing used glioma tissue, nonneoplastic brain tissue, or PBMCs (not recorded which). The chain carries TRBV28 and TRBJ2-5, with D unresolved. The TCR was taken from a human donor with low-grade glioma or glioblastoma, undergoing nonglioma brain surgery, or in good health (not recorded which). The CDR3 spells CASSFIGPYQETQYF. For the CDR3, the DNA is TGTGCCAGCAGTTTCATCGGCCCGTACCAAGAGACCCAGTACTTC. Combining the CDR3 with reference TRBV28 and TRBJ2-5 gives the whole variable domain DVKVTQSSRYLVKRTGEKVFLECVQDMDHENMFWYRQDPGLGLRLIYFSYDVKMKEKGDIPEGYSVSREKKERFSLILESASTNQTSMYLCASSFIGPYQETQYFGPGTRLLVL.